The clone carrying this TCR beta chain was counted a single time. Given a much more abundant clone one base away, this may be a read error. The sample comes from a study of Graves' ophthalmopathy and Graves' hyperthyroidism. Study-level background: Calling hyperthyroidism stable required that no ophthalmopathy show up within 18 months of follow-up.

Germline V gene sequence: CDR1 SGHVS, CDR2 FQNEAQ. The CDR3 contains 14 residues. The authors amplified TCR beta CDR3 regions from RNA transcripts. A first-round RT-PCR used HTBI primers, followed by a second-round multiplex PCR. TCRdb reanalysed the multiplex PCR reads using MiXCR and keeps one entry per CDR3 protein. The sample records about 1.2 million distinct CDR3 sequences, roughly two fifths being singletons. The sequence was obtained from an adult man with Graves' hyperthyroidism. The sample taken for sequencing was peripheral blood or thyroid tissue (not recorded which). This chain connects TRBV7-8 to TRBJ2-7; D not certain. The CDR3 region is CASSFDQRSYGQYF. DNA for the CDR3: TGTGCCAGCAGCTTCGATCAGAGATCCTACGGGCAGTACTTC.